One sample yielded the 17 T cell receptor beta chains listed below, sequenced in a study of OX40 agonist ivuxolimab in advanced cancers. The library was produced with the immunoSEQ multiplex PCR assay. TCRdb stores this immuneACCESS table with in-frame sequences only. Part of the clones is absent; in the studies checked, under half of the shortfall reflects unresolved V genes, and no reason is known for the rest. The sample includes tens of thousands of clones, with roughly nine tenths observed a single time. The ten largest account for about 0.31% of the sample. The sample was CD4+ or CD8+ T cells sorted from blood, taken in a trial of the OX40 agonist ivuxolimab. These receptors were taken from an adult with an advanced solid tumor such as melanoma, head and neck, liver or kidney cancer.

J is TRBJ2-2 and V is TRBV6-6, with D unresolved. V was cut by 2 bases and J by 8 bases, with 6 bases left in between. The CDR3 extends over 12 amino acids. The germline gives CDR1 MNHNY, CDR2 SVGAGI (reference sequence). CDR3: CASSYGVGELFF. The DNA for the CDR3 is TGTGCCAGCAGTTACGGGGTTGGGGAGCTGTTTTTT.

This sequence joins TRBV6-6 and TRBJ2-7; D not certain. Germline V gene lookup returns CDR1 MNHNY and CDR2 SVGAGI (reference sequence). This CDR3 contains 14 residues. V lost 6 bases, J lost 2 bases, and 14 bases lay in between. The CDR3 reads CASRTTGSTYEQYF. The CDR3 DNA sequence: TGTGCCAGCAGAACCACCGGGTCCACCTACGAGCAGTACTTC.

The chain is built from TRBV5-6 and TRBJ2-5; 7 nucleotides match TRBD2. Germline CDR1 SGHDT, CDR2 YYEEEE. V lost 0 bases to trimming and J lost 4 bases; unmatched junction nucleotides: 3. CDR3 length: 14 residues. CDR3 sequence: CASSLGVAGETQYF. The CDR3 DNA follows: TGTGCCAGCAGCTTGGGGGTAGCGGGAGAGACCCAGTACTTC.

The genes are TRBV5-4 and TRBJ1-2; D is unresolved. V lost 3 bases, J lost 2 bases, and 14 bases lay in between. The CDR3 length is 15 residues. The germline V gene has CDR1 SGHNT and CDR2 YYREEE (reference sequence). The CDR3 DNA sequence: TGTGCCAGCAGCTCCCAGTATCAGAGCAACTATGGCTACACCTTC. This encodes CASSSQYQSNYGYTF.

The CDR3 here is CASRVNTGELFF. CDR3 nucleotide sequence: TGTGCCAGCAGGGTGAACACCGGGGAGCTGTTTTTT. The chain employs TRBV7-3 and TRBJ2-2; no clear D. The CDR3 loop spans 12 amino acids. The V end lost 6 bases, the J end lost 1 base, and 3 bases lay between the germline ends. CDR1 SGHTA and CDR2 FQGTGA come from the germline V gene.

The chain joins TRBV7-2 to TRBJ2-1; TRBD2 aligns across 8 bases. The CDR3 is 19 amino acids. CDR1 is SGHTA and CDR2 is FQGNSA in the germline V gene. V was pared by 5 bases and J by 4 bases, with 19 bases of the junction left unmatched. For the CDR3, the DNA is TGTGCCAGCAGCCCCGGTGGGCGGGAGGAATTGATGGTTTACAATGAGCAGTTCTTC. Residues: CASSPGGREELMVYNEQFF. Using reference TRBV7-2 and TRBJ2-1 for the parts outside the CDR3, the full variable domain is GAGVSQSPSNKVTEKGKDVELRCDPISGHTALYWYRQSLGQGLEFLIYFQGNSAPDKSGLPSDRFSAERTGGSVSTLTIQRTQQEDSAVYLCASSPGGREELMVYNEQFFGPGTRLTVL.

This clone was detected only once. The chain employs TRBV5-8 and TRBJ1-1, with a tentative D call TRBD1 (5 bases). Germline-derived CDR1 and CDR2 are SGHTS and YDEGEE. Trimming removed 1 base at V and 1 base at J, with 8 bases between. The CDR3 has 14 residues. In DNA, the CDR3 is TGTGCCAGCAGCTTGCCCGACAGGAACACTGAAGCTTTCTTT. This encodes CASSLPDRNTEAFF.

The V gene is TRBV18, the J gene TRBJ2-5; weak D call: TRBD2 (5 bases). Germline CDR1 KGHSH, CDR2 LQKENI. This CDR3 is 14 amino acids long. V lost 1 base to trimming and J lost 5 bases, with 11 bases between them. The CDR3 sequence: CASSPLSGGETQYF. CDR3 DNA sequence: TGTGCCAGCTCACCACTTTCAGGCGGGGAGACCCAGTACTTC.

The J gene is TRBJ2-1, the V gene TRBV30; D is unresolved. Looked up from germline, CDR1 is GTSNPN and CDR2 is SVGIG (reference sequence). The CDR3 length is 12 residues. Deletions cut 4 bases from V and 9 bases from J, with 13 bases between. CDR3 sequence reads: CAWNRGRGEQFF. The CDR3 nucleotides read TGTGCCTGGAATAGAGGCCGCGGTGAGCAGTTCTTC. Full variable domain (missing parts from reference TRBV30 and TRBJ2-1): SQTIHQWPATLVQPVGSPLSLECTVEGTSNPNLYWYRQAAGRGLQLLFYSVGIGQISSEVPQNLSASRPQDRQFILSSKKLLLSDSGFYLCAWNRGRGEQFFGPGTRLTVL.

This chain connects TRBV18 to TRBJ2-1, with 7 bases identical to TRBD2. After removal of 3 bases from V and 9 bases from J, the junction contained 11 bases not matched to a gene. The CDR3 spans 15 residues. CDR1 and CDR2 from the germline V gene are KGHSH and LQKENI. As DNA, the CDR3 is TGTGCCAGCTCACCTGCGGGAGAGAGAAGTGGTGAGCAGTTCTTC. Protein: CASSPAGERSGEQFF.

The CDR3 DNA reads as TGCGCCAGCAGCTTGGACTGGGGCAGGGGGTACGAGCAGTACTTC. This encodes CASSLDWGRGYEQYF. V gene TRBV5-1 combines with J gene TRBJ2-7; TRBD1 matches 7 bases. Germline CDR1 is SGHRS and CDR2 is YFSETQ. This CDR3 region has 15 residues. V lost 0 bases, J lost 4 bases, and 7 bases stayed unmatched.

The genes are TRBV11-2 and TRBJ1-6, with TRBD1 identical over 7 bases. CDR1 and CDR2 (germline): SGHAT, FQNNGV. V shed 2 bases, J shed 7 bases, and the junction held 8 bases outside the gene matches. This CDR3 has 16 amino acids. The CDR3 is CASSLSLRQGNSPLHF. The CDR3 DNA follows: TGTGCCAGCAGCTTAAGTCTTAGACAGGGCAATTCACCCCTCCACTTT.

The V gene is TRBV10-3, the J gene TRBJ1-5; the D is unclear. The CDR3 has 13 residues. Germline V gene data show CDR1 as ENHRY and CDR2 as SYGVKD. Deletions cut 3 bases from V and 2 bases from J, with 5 bases between. DNA of the CDR3: TGTGCCATCAGTGAAGGTGGCAATCAGCCCCAGCATTTT. It is translated as CAISEGGNQPQHF.

This rearrangement joins TRBV7-9 to TRBJ1-5; D uncertain. The CDR3 is 14 residues long. Trimming stripped 5 bases from V and 7 bases from J, with 15 bases between. CDR1 and CDR2 (germline): SEHNR, FQNEAQ (reference sequence). The CDR3 DNA reads TGTGCCAGCAGCCCCCTCGGACGGGAACAGCCCCAGCATTTT. Translating it yields CASSPLGREQPQHF.

The chain has TRBV15 and TRBJ2-3; 13 positions agree with TRBD2. The CDR3 spans 16 residues. Germline CDR1 and CDR2: LNHNV and YYDKDF (reference sequence). V shed 2 bases and J 4 bases; nucleotides not matched to a gene: 3. The DNA of the CDR3 is TGTGCCACCAGCAGAAGGACTAGCGGGAGTTCAGATACGCAGTATTTT. It yields the protein CATSRRTSGSSDTQYF.

This clone was recorded once. The V gene is TRBV18, the J gene TRBJ2-1, with a tentative D call TRBD1 (6 bases). Germline V lookup: CDR1 KGHSH, CDR2 LQKENI. The V gene lost 5 bases and the J gene lost 2 bases, with 13 bases spanning the gap. CDR3 length: 15 amino acids. CDR3 in DNA: TGTGCCAGCTCAGGGATATGGGGGCCCTACAATGAGCAGTTCTTC. Amino acid sequence: CASSGIWGPYNEQFF.

DNA of the CDR3: TGTGCCAGTAGTATAGAGGGGTTCGGGGAGCTGTTTTTT. It is translated as CASSIEGFGELFF. The chain has TRBV19 and TRBJ2-2; D gene uncertain. Germline CDR1 is LNHDA and CDR2 is SQIVND (reference sequence). There are 13 residues in the CDR3. Trimming removed 0 bases at V and 7 bases at J, with 6 bases between.